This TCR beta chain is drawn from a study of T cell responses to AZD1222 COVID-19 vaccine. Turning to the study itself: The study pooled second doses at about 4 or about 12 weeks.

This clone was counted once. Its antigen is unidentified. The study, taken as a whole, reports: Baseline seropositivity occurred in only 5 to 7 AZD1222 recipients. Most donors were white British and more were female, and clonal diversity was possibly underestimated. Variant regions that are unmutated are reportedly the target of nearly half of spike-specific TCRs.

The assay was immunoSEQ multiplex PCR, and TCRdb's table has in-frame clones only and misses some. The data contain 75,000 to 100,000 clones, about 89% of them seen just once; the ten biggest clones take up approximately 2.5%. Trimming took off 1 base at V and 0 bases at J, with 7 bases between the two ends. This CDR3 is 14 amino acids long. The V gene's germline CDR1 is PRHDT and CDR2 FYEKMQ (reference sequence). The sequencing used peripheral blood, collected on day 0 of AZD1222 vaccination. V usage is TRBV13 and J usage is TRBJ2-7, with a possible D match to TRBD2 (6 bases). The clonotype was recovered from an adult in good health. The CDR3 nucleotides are TGTGCCAGCAGCTTAGTGCGGGACTCCTACGAGCAGTACTTC. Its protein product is CASSLVRDSYEQYF.